This T cell receptor beta chain appears in the sequencing data of a study of blood T cell repertoires in COVID-19. Study-level background: Italy, Spain and the United States were the sources of the convalescent and acute COVID-19 samples. PBMCs, B-cell-depleted T cells, or T cells provided the cDNA or gDNA that made up the material.

Germline V lookup: CDR1 SGHNT, CDR2 YYREEE (reference sequence). Losses at the gene ends were 0 bases for V and 7 bases for J; bases not matched to a gene: 2. The CDR3 has 13 amino acids. Per the authors' pipeline: Amplifying reference gene primers gave estimates of nucleated cell counts. TCRdb's copy holds only in-frame clones and misses some; the assay was immunoSEQ multiplex PCR. D and trimming come from the DNA, and the V and J calls and clone size come from that table. The sample has over 110,000 clones, approximately 88% seen once. The TCR sequence derives from a human donor in a cohort sampled during active COVID-19. J is TRBJ1-1 and V is TRBV5-4, with 8 bases identical to TRBD1. Material for sequencing was peripheral blood. CDR3 protein: CASSLGTGSEAFF. The CDR3 region has the DNA TGTGCCAGCAGCTTGGGGACAGGGAGTGAAGCTTTCTTT.